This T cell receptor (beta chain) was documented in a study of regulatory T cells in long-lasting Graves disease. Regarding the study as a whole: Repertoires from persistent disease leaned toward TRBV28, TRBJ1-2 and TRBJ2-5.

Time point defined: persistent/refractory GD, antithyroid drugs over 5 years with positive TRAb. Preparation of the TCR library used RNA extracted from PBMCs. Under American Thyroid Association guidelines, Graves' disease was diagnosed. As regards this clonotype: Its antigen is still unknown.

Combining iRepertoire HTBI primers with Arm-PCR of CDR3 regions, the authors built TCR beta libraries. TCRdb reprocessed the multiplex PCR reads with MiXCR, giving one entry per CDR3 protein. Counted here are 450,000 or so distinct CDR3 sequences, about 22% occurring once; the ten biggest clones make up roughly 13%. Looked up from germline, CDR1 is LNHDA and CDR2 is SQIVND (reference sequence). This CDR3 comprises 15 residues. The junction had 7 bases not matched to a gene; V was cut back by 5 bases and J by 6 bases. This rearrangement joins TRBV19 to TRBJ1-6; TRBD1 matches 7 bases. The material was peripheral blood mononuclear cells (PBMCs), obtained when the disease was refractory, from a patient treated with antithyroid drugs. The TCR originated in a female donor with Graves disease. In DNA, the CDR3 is TGTGCCAGTAGTTCTACAGGGGATACTAATTCACCCCTCCACTTT. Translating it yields CASSSTGDTNSPLHF.